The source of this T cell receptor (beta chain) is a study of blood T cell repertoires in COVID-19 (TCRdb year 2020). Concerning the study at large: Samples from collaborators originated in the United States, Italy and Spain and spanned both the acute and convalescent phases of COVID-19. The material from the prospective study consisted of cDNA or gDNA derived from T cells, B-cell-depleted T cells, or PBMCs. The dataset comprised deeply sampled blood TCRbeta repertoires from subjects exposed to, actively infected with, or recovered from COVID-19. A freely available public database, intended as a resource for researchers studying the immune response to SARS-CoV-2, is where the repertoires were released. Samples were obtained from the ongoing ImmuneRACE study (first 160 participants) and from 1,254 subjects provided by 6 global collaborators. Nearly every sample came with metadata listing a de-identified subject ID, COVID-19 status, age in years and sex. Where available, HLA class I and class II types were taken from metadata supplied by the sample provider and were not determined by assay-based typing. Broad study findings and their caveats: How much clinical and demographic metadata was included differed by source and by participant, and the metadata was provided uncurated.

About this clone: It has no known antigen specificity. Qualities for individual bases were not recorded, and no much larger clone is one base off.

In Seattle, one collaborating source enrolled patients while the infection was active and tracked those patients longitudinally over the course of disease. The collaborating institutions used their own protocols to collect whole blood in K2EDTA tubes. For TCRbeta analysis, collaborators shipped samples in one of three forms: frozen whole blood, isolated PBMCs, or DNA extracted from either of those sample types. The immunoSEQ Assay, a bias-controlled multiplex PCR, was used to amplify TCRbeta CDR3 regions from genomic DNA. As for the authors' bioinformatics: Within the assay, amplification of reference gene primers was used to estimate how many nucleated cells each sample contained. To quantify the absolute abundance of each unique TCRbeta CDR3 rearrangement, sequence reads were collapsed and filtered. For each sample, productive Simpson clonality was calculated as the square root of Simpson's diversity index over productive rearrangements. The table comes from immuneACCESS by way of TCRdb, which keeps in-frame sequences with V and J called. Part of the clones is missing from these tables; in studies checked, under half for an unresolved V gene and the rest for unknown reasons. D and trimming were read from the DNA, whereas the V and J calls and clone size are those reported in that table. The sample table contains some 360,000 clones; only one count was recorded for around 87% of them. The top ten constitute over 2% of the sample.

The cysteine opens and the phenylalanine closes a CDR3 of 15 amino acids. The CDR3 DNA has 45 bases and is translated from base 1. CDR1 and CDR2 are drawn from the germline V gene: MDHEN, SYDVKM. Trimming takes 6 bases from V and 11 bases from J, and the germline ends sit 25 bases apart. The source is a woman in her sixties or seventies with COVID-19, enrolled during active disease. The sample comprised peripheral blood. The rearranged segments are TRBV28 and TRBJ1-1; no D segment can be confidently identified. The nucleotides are TGTGCCAGCAGACAATTCCCGGGAACTATCGCGGGGGCTTTCTTT. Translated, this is CASRQFPGTIAGAFF.